This TCR beta chain is drawn from a study of T cells in Graves' hyperthyroidism and ophthalmopathy. Study-wide points: Most thyroid-expanded clonotypes above 0.001 were also found in blood. Classification by a 13 V-J model distinguished ophthalmopathy from stable hyperthyroidism.

V shed 5 bases and J shed 8 bases, with 19 bases lying between them. This CDR3 spans 15 amino acids. Germline V gene data show CDR1 as MDHEN and CDR2 as SYDVKM. Uncontrolled infections, other autoimmune diseases, pregnancy or lactation led to exclusion of patients. RNA transcripts yielded amplified TCR beta CDR3 regions. TCR CDR3 regions were first amplified by RT-PCR with HTBI primers. TCRdb re-analysed the multiplex PCR reads in MiXCR, keeping a single row per CDR3 protein. The table shows about 560,000 distinct CDR3 sequences, with 16% occurring only once. Regarding this clonotype: Its specificity is not known.

This receptor was obtained from a woman aged 18 to 35 with Graves' hyperthyroidism. The rearrangement links TRBV28 to TRBJ2-1; possible D gene TRBD1, 6 bases. Sequenced input: blood. The CDR3 protein is CASSQDSSASYEQFF. Written as DNA, the CDR3 is TGTGCCAGCAGTCAGGACAGTTCTGCGAGCTATGAGCAGTTCTTC.